Below are 10 T cell receptor beta chains sequenced from a single sample in a study of blood T cells in healthy people across ages. Next came a second PCR, run for roughly 6 to 11 cycles, which used a sample-barcoded 5' primer along with a J-beta primer mix. TCRdb reprocessed the 5' RACE reads with MiXCR, giving one entry per CDR3 protein. The profile shows roughly 800,000 distinct CDR3 sequences, 55% to 70% of them singletons. Sequenced: blood. Receptors were obtained from a man between 25 and 39 years old in good health.

The table lists this clonotype with a count of one. The chain couples TRBV7-2 to TRBJ2-1; 9 bases are a match to TRBD2. Germline-derived CDR1 and CDR2 are SGHTA and FQGNSA. V was clipped by 2 bases and J by 6 bases; unmatched bases: 5. The CDR3 spans 15 residues. The CDR3 DNA sequence: TGTGCCAGCAGCTTATCGTTGCGGGAGGGCAATGAGCAGTTCTTC. The encoded protein is CASSLSLREGNEQFF.

The chain employs TRBV29-1 and TRBJ1-1, with no clear D. Trimming took off 4 bases at V and 1 base at J, with 22 bases between the two ends. The CDR3 sequence is 17 residues long. Germline lookup yields CDR1 SQVTM and CDR2 ANQGSEA. The CDR3 is CSVVLGSRRSRNTEAFF. For the CDR3, the DNA is TGCAGCGTTGTGTTAGGCAGTCGACGATCAAGGAACACTGAAGCTTTCTTT.

V gene TRBV15 combines with J gene TRBJ1-1; 7 positions match TRBD1. Germline assignment: CDR1 LNHNV and CDR2 YYDKDF (reference sequence). This CDR3 contains 14 residues. V was clipped by 6 bases and J by 0 bases; unmatched bases: 4. Written as DNA, the CDR3 is TGTGCCACCAGGCCAGACAGGGTGAACACTGAAGCTTTCTTT. It specifies CATRPDRVNTEAFF.

The chain is built from TRBV6-2 or TRBV6-3 and TRBJ2-5; D is unresolved. The germline V gene encodes CDR1 MNHEY and CDR2 SVGEGT. The CDR3 totals 14 residues. Trimming removed 6 bases at V and 2 bases at J, with 13 bases between. CDR3 amino acids: CASSRLYGQETQYF. DNA of the CDR3: TGTGCCAGCAGCCGACTCTACGGGCAAGAGACCCAGTACTTC.

V and J are TRBV28 and TRBJ2-3; tentative D call: TRBD2 (6 bases). The CDR3 consists of 15 residues. Germline CDR1 and CDR2: MDHEN and SYDVKM. Deletions cut 3 bases from V and 4 bases from J, with 14 bases between. The CDR3 sequence: CASSLPGSSPDTQYF. The CDR3 nucleotides read TGTGCCAGCAGTTTGCCCGGGAGTAGCCCAGATACGCAGTATTTT.

CDR3 sequence: CASSEAHRLQYF. Here the CDR3 DNA reads TGTGCCAGCAGTGAAGCGCACAGGTTACAGTACTTC. The V call is TRBV6-1, the J call TRBJ2-5, with D tentatively TRBD1 (5 bases). V was clipped by 0 bases and J by 11 bases, with 10 bases between them. The CDR3 extends over 12 amino acids. Looked up from germline, CDR1 is MNHNS and CDR2 is SASEGT.

The chain has TRBV4-1 and TRBJ1-6; no definite D call. CDR3 length: 17 residues. V was trimmed by 0 bases and J by 0 bases, leaving 9 bases between them. CDR1 MGHRA and CDR2 YSYEKL come from the germline V gene. The CDR3 region has the DNA TGCGCCAGCAGCCAAGAACCGAGAAGCTCCTATAATTCACCCCTCCACTTT. This codes for CASSQEPRSSYNSPLHF.

The J gene is TRBJ2-3, the V gene TRBV20-1, with D unclear. CDR1 and CDR2 (germline): DFQATT, SNEGSKA (reference sequence). With 2 bases removed from V and 0 bases from J, the gap between germline ends came to 9 bases. The CDR3 is made up of 14 amino acids. CDR3 loop: CSARIGVSTDTQYF. The CDR3 region has the DNA TGCAGTGCTAGAATAGGAGTTAGCACAGATACGCAGTATTTT.

This rearrangement joins TRBV5-5 to TRBJ2-5; either TRBD1 or TRBD2 may supply D (6 bases each). The V and J ends lost 0 bases and 5 bases respectively, with 17 bases between them. The length of the CDR3 is 16 residues. Germline V CDR1 and CDR2: SGHKS, YYEKEE (reference sequence). DNA of the CDR3: TGTGCCAGCAGCTTGGATTCTGGGGGCGGAGGGGAGACCCAGTACTTC. As protein: CASSLDSGGGGETQYF.

The rearrangement joins TRBV2 to TRBJ2-3, with D perhaps assigned TRBD1 or TRBD2 (5 bases each). V gave up 6 bases and J gave up 0 bases, with 7 bases separating them. The CDR3 has 13 amino acids. Germline V lookup: CDR1 SNHLY, CDR2 FYNNEI. CDR3 sequence: CASRWDSTDTQYF. DNA for the CDR3: TGTGCCAGCAGGTGGGACAGCACAGATACGCAGTATTTT.